This T cell receptor beta chain was obtained from a study of technical replicates of blood from a few donors. Assay: immunoSEQ multiplex PCR; the TCRdb copy retains only in-frame clones and omits some. The sample consists of about 72,000 clones, roughly 89% of them appearing once. The length of the CDR3 is 15 residues. Germline lookup yields CDR1 MNHNY and CDR2 SVGAGI (reference sequence). V was pared by 0 bases and J by 9 bases, with 15 bases between. The sequencing input was T cells isolated from PBMCs. This chain uses TRBV6-6 with TRBJ1-5; perhaps TRBD1 as D (6 bases). The sequence was obtained from a human donor in good health. This CDR3 is CASSYSGAAVTPQHF. CDR3 nucleotide sequence: TGTGCCAGCAGTTACTCGGGGGCGGCCGTGACGCCCCAGCATTTT.